One and the same sample provided the 23 T cell receptor beta chains below, sequenced in a study of CD4 T cells in relation to SARS-CoV-2 and coronaviruses (dated by TCRdb to the early 2020s). Their antigens are not known. CD4+ T cells from unexposed donors were collected before the COVID-19 pandemic (2011-2018). The EasySep CD4+ T cell isolation kit was used to isolate CD4+ T cells once the cultures had run for roughly 11 days. The library came from the immunoSEQ multiplex PCR assay. Here the immuneACCESS table is served through TCRdb, limited to in-frame sequences with V and J called. Missing clones are a known gap in these copies; in checked studies unresolved V genes cover under half, and the rest lacks a known reason. The sample has 15,000 to 20,000 clones on record, around 79% of them singletons. Approximately 31% of the sample belongs to the ten largest clones. What was sequenced was CD4+ T cells from PBMCs, cultured in vitro. These receptors were collected from a human donor in good health.

In its sample, this clone was seen once. The V and J genes are TRBV19 and TRBJ2-1; tentative D call: TRBD2 (5 bases). CDR3 size: 12 residues. Trimming stripped 11 bases from V and 8 bases from J, with 16 bases between. Per germline, CDR1 LNHDA and CDR2 SQIVND (reference sequence). The CDR3 loop is CASAGAVYEQFF. The CDR3 coding sequence is TGTGCCTCCGCGGGTGCGGTCTATGAGCAGTTCTTC.

This clone was detected only once. The V and J genes are TRBV29-1 and TRBJ2-1; tentative D call: TRBD2 (5 bases). V gave up 1 base and J gave up 5 bases, with 15 bases separating them. CDR1 and CDR2 from the germline V gene are SQVTM and ANQGSEA. The CDR3 consists of 15 residues. CDR3 in DNA: TGCAGCGTTGAAGTTGGCCTGGGAGCGGACAATGAGCAGTTCTTC. Residues: CSVEVGLGADNEQFF.

This clone was seen a handful of times. The chain carries TRBV25-1 and TRBJ1-4, with D tentatively TRBD1 (5 bases). There are 15 residues in the CDR3. The V gene lost 0 bases and the J gene lost 5 bases, with 10 bases spanning the gap. Germline V gene sequence: CDR1 MGHDK, CDR2 SYGVNS. The CDR3 region has the DNA TGTGCCAGCAGTGAATATGGGGGAAGGAATGAAAAACTGTTTTTT. Its translation is CASSEYGGRNEKLFF.

The V gene is TRBV19, the J gene TRBJ1-2, with D uncertain. The CDR3 has 13 residues. CDR1 is LNHDA and CDR2 is SQIVND in the germline V gene (reference sequence). V lost 5 bases and J 7 bases, leaving 14 bases between the germline ends. DNA of the CDR3: TGTGCCAGTAGTCCCCGGAAGGGAAGTGGCTACACCTTC. Its translation is CASSPRKGSGYTF.

The CDR3 nucleotides are TGTGCCAGCAGAGGGGGGACCTCTGTGAGAAGAAACACCATATATTTT. Translating gives CASRGGTSVRRNTIYF. The V and J genes are TRBV28 and TRBJ1-3, with D possibly being TRBD1 (6 bases). V was cut by 6 bases and J by 5 bases, with 20 bases left in between. Germline V CDR1 and CDR2: MDHEN, SYDVKM. CDR3 length equals 16 residues.

The chain carries TRBV20-1 and TRBJ2-5, with unresolved D. Germline CDR1 is DFQATT and CDR2 is SNEGSKA (reference sequence). The CDR3 is 11 amino acids. V shed 8 bases and J shed 2 bases, with 9 bases lying between them. The CDR3 DNA is TGCAGTTGCGACCAACAAGAGACCCAGTACTTC. As protein: CSCDQQETQYF.

The V gene is TRBV5-4, the J gene TRBJ1-1; D perhaps matches TRBD1 (5 bases). Trimming removed 0 bases at V and 3 bases at J, with 12 bases between. Germline CDR1 is SGHNT and CDR2 is YYREEE (reference sequence). The CDR3 contains 15 residues. The DNA of the CDR3 is TGTGCCAGCAGCTTGGTCGGGAGGGGAGACACTGAAGCTTTCTTT. Translated: CASSLVGRGDTEAFF.

Within the sample, this clone is medium-sized (0.01 to 0.1%). The chain recombines TRBV30 with TRBJ1-1; TRBD1 might be the D (6 bases). The germline V gene encodes CDR1 GTSNPN and CDR2 SVGIG (reference sequence). This CDR3 region has 13 residues. Between the trimmed V and J ends, which lost 3 bases and 1 base, there was a span of 9 bases. The CDR3 DNA reads as TGTGCCTGGAGACAGGACAGGAACACTGAAGCTTTCTTT. This sequence encodes CAWRQDRNTEAFF.

The gene calls are TRBV5-5 and TRBJ1-1; D might be TRBD1 (5 bases). Germline V gene data show CDR1 as SGHKS and CDR2 as YYEKEE (reference sequence). Trimming cost V 7 bases and J 1 base, with 11 bases left between them. The CDR3 runs 13 residues. CDR3 residues: CASGAGPNTEAFF. DNA for the CDR3: TGTGCCAGCGGAGCAGGGCCGAACACTGAAGCTTTCTTT.

The rearrangement links TRBV5-1 to TRBJ2-1, with a tentative D call TRBD2 (5 bases). Trimming removed 1 base at V and 5 bases at J, with 13 bases between. Germline loops: CDR1 SGHRS, CDR2 YFSETQ. The CDR3 runs to 15 residues. CDR3 coding DNA: TGCGCCAGCAGCTTGAACTTCCGGGAAGACAATGAGCAGTTCTTC. It specifies CASSLNFREDNEQFF.

This clone was seen a few times. J is TRBJ1-6 and V is TRBV25-1; a possible D gene is TRBD1 (5 bases). The CDR3 is 15 amino acids. V lost 1 base and J 6 bases, leaving 10 bases between the germline ends. CDR1 is MGHDK and CDR2 is SYGVNS in the germline V gene. For the CDR3, the DNA is TGTGCCAGCAGTGAATCCCCCAGGGCTAATTCACCCCTCCACTTT. Translating gives CASSESPRANSPLHF.

V is TRBV5-1 and J is TRBJ2-3; 9 bases map to TRBD2. Germline V lookup: CDR1 SGHRS, CDR2 YFSETQ. V dropped 4 bases and J dropped 2; count of bases not matched to a gene: 5. The CDR3 covers 15 residues. This CDR3 reads CASSRTSVITDTQYF. The CDR3 region has the DNA TGCGCCAGCAGCCGGACTAGCGTCATCACAGATACGCAGTATTTT.

This clone was found once. V usage is TRBV4-2 and J usage is TRBJ2-3; D call uncertain. Trimming shortened V by 4 bases and J by 4 bases, and 12 bases separated the two germline ends. Germline V gene sequence: CDR1 LGHNA, CDR2 YNFKEQ. This CDR3 has 14 residues. In DNA, the CDR3 is TGTGCCAGCAGCCCTTTTCGAATGGCAGATACGCAGTATTTT. It yields the protein CASSPFRMADTQYF.

This chain links TRBV4-2 with TRBJ2-5, with TRBD1 matching 9 bases. The CDR3 has 15 residues. Germline V gene lookup returns CDR1 LGHNA and CDR2 YNFKEQ. The trim removed 3 bases at V and 4 bases at J, leaving 6 bases unmatched. In DNA form, the CDR3 reads TGTGCCAGCAGCCAGGGGGACAGGGAGAGAGAGACCCAGTACTTC. It codes for CASSQGDRERETQYF.

The genes are TRBV19 and TRBJ1-5, with 8 bases fitting TRBD1. CDR3 length equals 12 residues. The ends lost 9 bases at V and 7 bases at J; junction bases unmatched: 5. CDR1 and CDR2 (germline): LNHDA, SQIVND (reference sequence). The CDR3 DNA reads TGTGCCAGCCGGACAGGGCGGCAGCCCCAGCATTTT. This sequence encodes CASRTGRQPQHF.

V usage is TRBV7-9 and J usage is TRBJ1-1, with a possible D match to TRBD1 (5 bases). Germline V gene lookup returns CDR1 SEHNR and CDR2 FQNEAQ (reference sequence). This CDR3 comprises 13 residues. The V gene lost 6 bases and the J gene lost 1 base, with 9 bases spanning the gap. The CDR3 coding sequence is TGTGCCAGCAGGCCAGGGACGAACACTGAAGCTTTCTTT. Amino acids: CASRPGTNTEAFF.

This clone was counted a few times. The rearrangement links TRBV7-9 to TRBJ2-2; perhaps TRBD1 as D (6 bases). CDR1 and CDR2 (germline): SEHNR, FQNEAQ (reference sequence). The CDR3 extends over 14 amino acids. Trimming took 4 bases from V and 7 from J, leaving 13 bases between them. The CDR3 nucleotides read TGTGCCAGCAGCTCCCCTTGGGGGCACGGGGAGCTGTTTTTT. Encoded protein: CASSSPWGHGELFF.

The V gene is TRBV5-1, the J gene TRBJ1-3, with 7 positions matching TRBD1. Germline CDR1 and CDR2: SGHRS and YFSETQ. The CDR3 contains 15 residues. Trimming cost V 3 bases and J 3 bases; bases outside gene matches: 6. CDR3 region: CASSSTGDFGNTIYF. The CDR3 DNA reads as TGCGCCAGCAGCTCAACAGGGGACTTTGGAAACACCATATATTTT.

Within the sample, this clone is medium-sized (0.01 to 0.1%). The chain employs TRBV5-6 and TRBJ2-1; 7 nucleotides match TRBD2. Germline lookup yields CDR1 SGHDT and CDR2 YYEEEE. This CDR3 comprises 16 residues. Trimming cost V 6 bases and J 1 base; bases outside gene matches: 10. The CDR3 DNA sequence: TGTGCCAGCACTAAGGGGTGGGAGGGGTCCTACAATGAGCAGTTCTTC. It encodes CASTKGWEGSYNEQFF. The full variable domain, completed using reference TRBV5-6 and TRBJ2-1, is DAGVTQSPTHLIKTRGQQVTLRCSPKSGHDTVSWYQQALGQGPQFIFQYYEEEERQRGNFPDRFSGHQFPNYSSELNVNALLLGDSALYLCASTKGWEGSYNEQFFGPGTRLTVL.

The chain employs TRBV10-1 and TRBJ1-5; D is possibly TRBD1 (6 bases). The CDR3 spans 13 residues. CDR1 and CDR2 from the germline V gene are WNHNN and SYGVQD (reference sequence). V lost 3 bases and J lost 4, with 7 bases in between. The CDR3 is CASSEQGNQPQHF. CDR3 DNA sequence: TGCGCCAGCAGTGAACAGGGAAATCAGCCCCAGCATTTT.

The rearrangement uses TRBV4-1 and TRBJ2-7; 12 bases agree with TRBD2. The CDR3 sequence is 17 residues long. Germline V lookup: CDR1 MGHRA, CDR2 YSYEKL. V shed 1 base, J shed 1 base, and the junction held 5 bases outside the gene matches. CDR3 amino acids: CASSQGTSGIRSYEQYF. In DNA, the CDR3 is TGCGCCAGCAGCCAAGGGACTAGCGGGATTCGGTCCTACGAGCAGTACTTC.

The genes are TRBV4-1 and TRBJ1-3, with TRBD1 as a possible D gene (6 bases). CDR1 and CDR2 (germline): MGHRA, YSYEKL. Trimming removed 1 base from V and 8 bases from J, with 18 bases in between. This CDR3 contains 16 residues. This CDR3 is CASSQGDGPKGDTIYF. The CDR3 bases are TGCGCCAGCAGCCAAGGGGACGGCCCTAAGGGGGACACCATATATTTT.

The DNA for the CDR3 is TGTGCCAGCAGTACAATGAGTGGCGGGGAGCTGTTTTTT. Translating it yields CASSTMSGGELFF. V usage is TRBV12-3 or TRBV12-4 and J usage is TRBJ2-2; D is unclear. Deletions cut 5 bases from V and 7 bases from J, with 11 bases between. The length of the CDR3 is 13 residues.